This T cell receptor (beta chain) comes out of a study of blood T cell repertoires in COVID-19. Germline V gives CDR1 MDHEN, CDR2 SYDVKM. V dropped 2 bases and J dropped 3; count of bases not matched to a gene: 4. The CDR3 runs 15 residues. TCRdb's copy holds only in-frame clones and misses some; the assay was immunoSEQ multiplex PCR. The sample comprises a few hundred thousand clones, around 90% of which are singletons, and 1.5% to 2% rests with the top ten. This TCR was sampled from a woman between 50 and 59 years old who had recovered from COVID-19. The chain couples TRBV28 to TRBJ2-1; the match to TRBD2 covers 7 bases. The sample consisted of PBMCs or T cells enriched from blood (not recorded which). CDR3 DNA sequence: TGTGCCAGCAGTTTAGTGGTAGCGGGCTACAATGAGCAGTTCTTC. This encodes CASSLVVAGYNEQFF.